The 15 T cell receptor beta chains given below trace back to one sample, sequenced in a study of cytotoxic CD8 clonotypes in ibrutinib-treated CLL. Measured with immunoSEQ multiplex PCR; TCRdb has only the in-frame clones, and not every one. The profile covers some 100,000 clones, with roughly 57% appearing a single time and roughly 35% taken by the ten largest. The sequenced sample was PBMCs, obtained after 24 months of ibrutinib treatment. These receptors were taken from a human donor with chronic lymphocytic leukemia.

The chain employs TRBV12-5 and TRBJ1-1; D unresolved. The ends were cut back, 6 bases at V and 3 bases at J, with 8 bases in the middle. The length of the CDR3 is 12 residues. In germline, CDR1 is LGHNT, CDR2 FRNRAP. DNA of the CDR3: TGTGCTAGTGGGCCTGAGGACACTGAAGCTTTCTTT. It encodes CASGPEDTEAFF.

CDR3 coding DNA: TGTGCCAGCAGTTTAAGGGGTGGGGAAAACACCATATATTTT. This codes for CASSLRGGENTIYF. This chain uses TRBV28 with TRBJ1-3; D might be TRBD1 (5 bases). Germline assignment: CDR1 MDHEN and CDR2 SYDVKM. V gave up 2 bases and J gave up 6 bases, with 11 bases separating them. This CDR3 has 14 amino acids. The full variable domain, its missing parts supplied by reference TRBV28 and TRBJ1-3, is DVKVTQSSRYLVKRTGEKVFLECVQDMDHENMFWYRQDPGLGLRLIYFSYDVKMKEKGDIPEGYSVSREKKERFSLILESASTNQTSMYLCASSLRGGENTIYFGEGSWLTVV.

There are a few counts of this clone. This rearrangement joins TRBV5-4 to TRBJ1-2, with 8 bases lining up with TRBD1. Germline CDR1 is SGHNT and CDR2 is YYREEE (reference sequence). The CDR3 has 15 amino acids. V lost 3 bases, J lost 5 bases, and 9 bases stayed unmatched. The CDR3 spells CASSSAQGVEYGYTF. The CDR3 bases are TGTGCCAGCAGCTCCGCACAGGGGGTAGAATATGGCTACACCTTC.

This clone was seen a handful of times. This same CDR3 is encoded by further DNA sequences in the sample. This sequence joins TRBV2 and TRBJ2-7; D unresolved. The CDR3 covers 11 residues. Trimming removed 7 bases from V and 3 bases from J, with 7 bases in between. The germline V gene has CDR1 SNHLY and CDR2 FYNNEI. This CDR3 is CASTRSYEQYF. The CDR3 coding sequence is TGTGCCAGCACTCGGAGCTACGAGCAGTACTTC.

The chain employs TRBV25-1 and TRBJ1-4, with D possibly matching TRBD1 (5 bases). Germline CDR1 reads MGHDK; CDR2 reads SYGVNS. The CDR3 spans 14 residues. V shed 3 bases and J shed 8 bases, with 13 bases lying between them. Here the CDR3 DNA reads TGTGCCAGCAGTGAGGCAGGGCGAGACGAAAAACTGTTTTTT. This codes for CASSEAGRDEKLFF. Full variable domain (rest looked up from reference TRBV25-1 and TRBJ1-4): EADIYQTPRYLVIGTGKKITLECSQTMGHDKMYWYQQDPGMELHLIHYSYGVNSTEKGDLSSESTVSRIRTEHFPLTLESARPSHTSQYLCASSEAGRDEKLFFGSGTQLSVL.

This chain joins TRBV7-8 and TRBJ2-5; 7 bases fit TRBD2. This CDR3 is built from 16 residues. The germline V gene has CDR1 SGHVS and CDR2 FQNEAQ. V gave up 5 bases and J gave up 2 bases; unmatched junction bases: 11. The CDR3 region has the DNA TGTGCCAGCAGCCCAACCGGGGGGACCTATCAAGAGACCCAGTACTTC. It translates to CASSPTGGTYQETQYF.

The chain combines TRBV10-3 with TRBJ1-1; 10 nucleotides line up with TRBD1. The germline V gene has CDR1 ENHRY and CDR2 SYGVKD. Trimming took 6 bases from V and 5 from J; bases not matched to a gene: 6. CDR3 size: 14 residues. The CDR3 loop reads CAIRAGQGVTEAFF. The CDR3, as DNA: TGTGCCATCAGAGCTGGACAGGGGGTGACTGAAGCTTTCTTT.

This clone has a handful of counts. V gene TRBV7-2 combines with J gene TRBJ2-1; TRBD2 aligns across 11 bases. The CDR3 length is 12 residues. CDR1 SGHTA and CDR2 FQGNSA come from the germline V gene. With V trimmed by 8 bases and J by 10 bases, 4 bases remained unmatched. The CDR3 protein is CASSTSGGEQFF. The CDR3 DNA is TGTGCCAGCTCTACTAGCGGGGGAGAGCAGTTCTTC. Drawing the rest from reference TRBV7-2 and TRBJ2-1, the complete variable domain is GAGVSQSPSNKVTEKGKDVELRCDPISGHTALYWYRQSLGQGLEFLIYFQGNSAPDKSGLPSDRFSAERTGGSVSTLTIQRTQQEDSAVYLCASSTSGGEQFFGPGTRLTVL.

This clone has a count of ten or more. The rearrangement links TRBV6-1 to TRBJ1-6; a possible D gene is TRBD1 (5 bases). Per germline, CDR1 MNHNS and CDR2 SASEGT. V was trimmed by 0 bases and J by 9 bases, leaving 12 bases between them. This CDR3 is built from 15 residues. The CDR3 loop reads CASSEATRGGSPLHF. DNA of the CDR3: TGTGCCAGCAGTGAAGCAACGAGGGGCGGTTCACCCCTCCACTTT.

V usage is TRBV27 and J usage is TRBJ2-6; TRBD2 might be the D (7 bases). Germline CDR1 MNHEY, CDR2 SMNVEV (reference sequence). Trimming shortened V by 7 bases and J by 0 bases, and 13 bases separated the two germline ends. The CDR3 sequence is 16 residues long. CDR3 residues: CASTRGAPSGANVLTF. The CDR3 nucleotides read TGTGCCAGCACCCGGGGGGCCCCCTCTGGGGCCAACGTCCTGACTTTC.

This clone has only a few counts. J is TRBJ2-7 and V is TRBV25-1; a weak D match, TRBD2 (5 bases). V lost 5 bases to trimming and J lost 1 base, with 12 bases between them. This CDR3 comprises 14 residues. Looked up from germline, CDR1 is MGHDK and CDR2 is SYGVNS. CDR3 protein: CASSWRTKSYEQYF. The CDR3 DNA reads as TGTGCCAGCAGTTGGAGGACGAAATCCTACGAGCAGTACTTC.

The count of this clone is one. The chain uses TRBV5-1 and TRBJ2-1, with 9 bases matching TRBD1. CDR1 is SGHRS and CDR2 is YFSETQ in the germline V gene. The J segment lost 8 bases and the V segment lost 0 bases, leaving 6 bases of the junction unmatched. The CDR3 is 15 residues long. This CDR3 is CASSLAGQGFHEQFF. The CDR3 nucleotides read TGCGCCAGCAGCTTGGCGGGACAGGGCTTCCATGAGCAGTTCTTC.

The genes are TRBV25-1 and TRBJ2-2; D may be TRBD1 (6 bases). The CDR3 totals 16 residues. Germline CDR1 and CDR2: MGHDK and SYGVNS. Between the trimmed V and J ends, which lost 3 bases and 3 bases, there was a span of 14 bases. The DNA of the CDR3 is TGTGCCAGCAGTGAGAGTACAGGGTGGTACACCGGGGAGCTGTTTTTT. Encoded protein: CASSESTGWYTGELFF.

The chain uses TRBV2 and TRBJ2-7; D unresolved. This CDR3 has 15 residues. Germline V gene sequence: CDR1 SNHLY, CDR2 FYNNEI. The ends were cut back, 0 bases at V and 3 bases at J, with 12 bases in the middle. CDR3 residues: CASSEAFVVRYEQYF. The CDR3 DNA reads TGTGCCAGCAGTGAAGCGTTCGTGGTCCGCTACGAGCAGTACTTC.

This clone was seen only a few times. The chain links TRBV5-1 to TRBJ2-7; D might be TRBD1 or TRBD2, each matching 7 bases. V lost 7 bases and J 5 bases, leaving 16 bases between the germline ends. This CDR3 spans 13 amino acids. The germline V gene encodes CDR1 SGHRS and CDR2 YFSETQ. CDR3 DNA sequence: TGCGCCAGCCGCTGGGAGGGGGCCGACGAGCAGTACTTC. Residues: CASRWEGADEQYF.